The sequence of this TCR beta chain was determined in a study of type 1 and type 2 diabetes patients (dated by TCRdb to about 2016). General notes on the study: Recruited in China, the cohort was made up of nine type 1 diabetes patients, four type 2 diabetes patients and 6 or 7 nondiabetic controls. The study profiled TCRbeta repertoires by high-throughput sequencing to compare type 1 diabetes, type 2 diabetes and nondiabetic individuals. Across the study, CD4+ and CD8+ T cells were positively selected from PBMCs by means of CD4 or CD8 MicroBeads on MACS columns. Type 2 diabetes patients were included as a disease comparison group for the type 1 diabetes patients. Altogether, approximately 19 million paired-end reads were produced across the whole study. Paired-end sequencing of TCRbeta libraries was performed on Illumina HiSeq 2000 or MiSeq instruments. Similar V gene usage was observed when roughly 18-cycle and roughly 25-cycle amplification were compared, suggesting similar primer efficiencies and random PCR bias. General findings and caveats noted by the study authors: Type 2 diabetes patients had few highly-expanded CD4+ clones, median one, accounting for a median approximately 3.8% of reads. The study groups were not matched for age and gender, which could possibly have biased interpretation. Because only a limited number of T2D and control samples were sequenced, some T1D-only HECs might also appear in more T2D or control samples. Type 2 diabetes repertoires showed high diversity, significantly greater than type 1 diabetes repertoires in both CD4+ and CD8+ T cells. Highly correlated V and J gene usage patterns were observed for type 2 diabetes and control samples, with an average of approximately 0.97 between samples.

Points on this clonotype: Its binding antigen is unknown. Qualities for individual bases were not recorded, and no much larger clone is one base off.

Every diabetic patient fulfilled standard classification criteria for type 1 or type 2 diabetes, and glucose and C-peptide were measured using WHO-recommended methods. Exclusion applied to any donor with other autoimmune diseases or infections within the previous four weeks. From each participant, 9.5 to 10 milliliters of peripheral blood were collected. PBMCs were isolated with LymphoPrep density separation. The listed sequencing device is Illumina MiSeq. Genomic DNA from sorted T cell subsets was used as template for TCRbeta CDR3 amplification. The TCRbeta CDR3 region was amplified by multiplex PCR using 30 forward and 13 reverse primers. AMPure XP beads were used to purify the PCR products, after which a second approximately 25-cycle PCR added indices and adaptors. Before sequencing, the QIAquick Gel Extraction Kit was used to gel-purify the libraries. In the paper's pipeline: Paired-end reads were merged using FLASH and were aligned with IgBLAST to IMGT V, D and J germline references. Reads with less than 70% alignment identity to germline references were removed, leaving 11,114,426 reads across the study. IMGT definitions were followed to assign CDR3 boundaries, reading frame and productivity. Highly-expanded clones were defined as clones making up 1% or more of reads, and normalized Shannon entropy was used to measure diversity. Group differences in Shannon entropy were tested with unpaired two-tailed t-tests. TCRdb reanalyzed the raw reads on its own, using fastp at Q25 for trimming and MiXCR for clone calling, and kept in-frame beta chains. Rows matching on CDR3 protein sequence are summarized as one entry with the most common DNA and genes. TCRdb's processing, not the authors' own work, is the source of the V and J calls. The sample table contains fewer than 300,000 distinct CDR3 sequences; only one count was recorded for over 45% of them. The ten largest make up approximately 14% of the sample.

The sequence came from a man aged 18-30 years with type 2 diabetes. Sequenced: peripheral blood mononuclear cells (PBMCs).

Here the CDR3 is given as CASSWTPNTGELFF. The DNA sequence follows: TGTGCCAGCAGCTGGACCCCGAACACCGGGGAGCTGTTTTTT. The sequence joins TRBV7-2 to TRBJ2-2, with the D gene call left open. The CDR3 starts with the cysteine, ends with the phenylalanine, and has 14 residues. Solely the CDR3 DNA is kept, with 42 bases framed from the first base. CDR1 and CDR2 (SGHTA, FQGNSA) derive from the germline V gene. A distance of 6 bases separates the germline ends of V and J, which lose 4 bases and 0 bases respectively.